This T cell receptor beta chain comes out of a study of regulatory T cells in long-lasting Graves disease. For TCR beta, libraries came from iRepertoire HTBI primers and Arm-PCR of CDR3 regions. TCRdb reanalysed the multiplex PCR reads using MiXCR and keeps one entry per CDR3 protein. This table has approximately 390,000 distinct CDR3 sequences, 15% to 20% appearing once. Only a few counts were recorded for this clonotype. A much larger clone lies one base from this, so it may be a read error. Time point indicated: newly diagnosed GD, antithyroid drugs for less than 3 months. There was RNA extracted from PBMCs, and the TCR library was made from it. The CDR3 extends over 15 amino acids. Per the germline V gene, CDR1 is MDHEN and CDR2 is SYDVKM. With 6 bases removed from V and 6 bases from J, the gap between germline ends came to 21 bases. These data were also reused for a study on T cells in Graves' hyperthyroidism and ophthalmopathy.

This material consisted of peripheral blood mononuclear cells (PBMCs), taken at new diagnosis, from a patient treated with antithyroid drugs. This sequence originates from a woman between 18 and 29 years old with Graves disease. The chain joins TRBV28 to TRBJ2-7, with D perhaps given as TRBD1 or TRBD2 (5 bases each). The CDR3 coding sequence is TGTGCCAGCAGCGACTCGGGACGGGGTCTCCCCGAGCAGTACTTC. This encodes CASSDSGRGLPEQYF.